Below are 25 T cell receptor beta chains sequenced from a single sample in a study of cytomegalovirus exposure and HLA in healthy donors. The protocol was immunoSEQ multiplex PCR, while the TCRdb copy is restricted to in-frame clones and leaves out a portion. The table records about 98,000 clones, around 88% of them present only once. What was sequenced was PBMCs. The origin of the receptors is a young woman in good health and CMV-seronegative.

The chain carries TRBV7-9 and TRBJ2-5, with TRBD1 matching over 8 bases. This CDR3 contains 17 residues. V shed 2 bases, J shed 2 bases, and the junction held 10 bases outside the gene matches. Germline V gives CDR1 SEHNR, CDR2 FQNEAQ (reference sequence). The CDR3 spells CASSLRRTGKGQETQYF. The CDR3 coding sequence is TGTGCCAGCAGCTTAAGAAGGACAGGGAAAGGTCAAGAGACCCAGTACTTC.

J is TRBJ1-2 and V is TRBV2; 7 bases line up with TRBD1. Germline assignment: CDR1 SNHLY and CDR2 FYNNEI. CDR3 length equals 15 residues. V gave up 6 bases and J gave up 0 bases; unmatched junction bases: 7. The CDR3 DNA is TGTGCCAGCAGGGGACAGTCGCGAGCTAACTATGGCTACACCTTC. Encoded protein: CASRGQSRANYGYTF.

The CDR3 is CASSLDSWETYNEQFF. The DNA for the CDR3 is TGTGCCAGCAGCTTAGATTCTTGGGAGACCTACAATGAGCAGTTCTTC. The V and J genes are TRBV7-2 and TRBJ2-1, with D maybe TRBD2 (5 bases). Germline V gives CDR1 SGHTA, CDR2 FQGNSA. This CDR3 has 16 residues. The ends were cut back, 1 base at V and 2 bases at J, with 12 bases in the middle.

V is TRBV6-1 and J is TRBJ1-1; weak D call: TRBD1 (5 bases). The CDR3 covers 14 residues. Trimming removed 5 bases from V and 0 bases from J, with 10 bases in between. Germline V gene data show CDR1 as MNHNS and CDR2 as SASEGT. CDR3 amino acids: CASSPRGLNTEAFF. In DNA, the CDR3 is TGTGCCAGCAGTCCCCGGGGGTTGAACACTGAAGCTTTCTTT.

This clone occurred once. CDR3 coding DNA: TGTGCCAGCAGTGAGGGCTTTACCGGGGAGCTGTTTTTT. It codes for CASSEGFTGELFF. The V and J genes are TRBV2 and TRBJ2-2; D uncertain. The germline CDR1 and CDR2 sequences are SNHLY and FYNNEI. This CDR3 has 13 residues. V shed 3 bases and J shed 5 bases, with 7 bases lying between them.

This clone appeared once. V is TRBV6-6 and J is TRBJ2-7; maybe TRBD1 (6 bases). V was clipped by 5 bases and J by 0 bases, with 8 bases between them. Germline values: CDR1 MNHNY, CDR2 SVGAGI (reference sequence). The CDR3 is 13 residues long. The CDR3 bases are TGTGCCAGCAGTGAGGACAGCTCCTACGAGCAGTACTTC. Translating it yields CASSEDSSYEQYF.

V is TRBV28 and J is TRBJ1-5; tentative D call: TRBD1 (5 bases). Germline V CDR1 and CDR2: MDHEN, SYDVKM. With 2 bases removed from V and 6 bases from J, the gap between germline ends came to 11 bases. The CDR3 extends over 14 amino acids. In nucleotides, the CDR3 is TGTGCCAGCAGTTTACTCCAGGGTGGTCAGCCCCAGCATTTT. It codes for CASSLLQGGQPQHF.

The V call is TRBV9, the J call TRBJ2-1; D remains ambiguous. Trimming shortened V by 7 bases and J by 5 bases, and 10 bases separated the two germline ends. CDR3 size: 12 residues. Per the germline V gene, CDR1 is SGDLS and CDR2 is YYNGEE. The CDR3 DNA reads as TGTGCCAGCTCTTTCGCAGACAATGAGCAGTTCTTC. It translates to CASSFADNEQFF.

The chain combines TRBV7-3 with TRBJ1-2; possibly TRBD1 for D (5 bases). Germline-derived CDR1 and CDR2 are SGHTA and FQGTGA. Trimming removed 4 bases at V and 4 bases at J, with 16 bases between. This CDR3 region has 15 residues. CDR3 bases: TGTGCCAGCAGCTATGGGGGAGGGTCGACCTATGGCTACACCTTC. Amino acid sequence: CASSYGGGSTYGYTF.

The rearrangement links TRBV2 to TRBJ1-1; D perhaps matches TRBD1 (5 bases). V gave up 11 bases and J gave up 4 bases, with 17 bases separating them. This CDR3 comprises 13 residues. Germline CDR1 and CDR2: SNHLY and FYNNEI. CDR3 bases: TGTGCCGATCGAGGCCCCGGGGGCACTGAAGCTTTCTTT. Its translation is CADRGPGGTEAFF.

The chain links TRBV5-6 to TRBJ1-1, with D possibly matching TRBD1 (5 bases). The germline V and J ends were trimmed by 4 bases and 1 base, with 14 bases remaining between them. The germline V gene has CDR1 SGHDT and CDR2 YYEEEE. The CDR3 runs 15 residues. The CDR3: CASSADGGGNTEAFF. As DNA, the CDR3 is TGTGCCAGCAGCGCGGACGGGGGAGGGAACACTGAAGCTTTCTTT.

The chain joins TRBV29-1 to TRBJ1-2; 11 bases align to TRBD1. CDR1 is SQVTM, CDR2 ANQGSEA, per germline. Trimming took 4 bases from V and 0 from J; bases not matched to a gene: 13. The CDR3 is 18 amino acids. DNA of the CDR3: TGCAGCGTTGGGTCACGTCCCGGGACAGGGGGAGCTAACTATGGCTACACCTTC. The encoded protein is CSVGSRPGTGGANYGYTF.

This chain connects TRBV5-1 to TRBJ2-1; 14 bases are a match to TRBD2. The CDR3 loop spans 19 amino acids. Unmatched junction bases numbered 9, after V lost 3 bases and J lost 1 base. Germline values: CDR1 SGHRS, CDR2 YFSETQ. CDR3 region: CASSSTGTSGRSSYNEQFF. The CDR3 region has the DNA TGCGCCAGCAGCTCAACCGGGACTAGCGGGAGATCGTCCTACAATGAGCAGTTCTTC.

V gene TRBV27 combines with J gene TRBJ2-1, with 11 bases identical to TRBD1. J lost 9 bases, V lost 6 bases, and 10 bases had no gene match. Germline CDR1 is MNHEY and CDR2 is SMNVEV (reference sequence). This CDR3 spans 15 amino acids. CDR3 sequence (DNA): TGTGCCAGCAGCAAGTGGGACAGGGGGGTTAGTGAGCAGTTCTTC. The encoded protein is CASSKWDRGVSEQFF.

In its sample, this clone was seen a few times. The rearrangement joins TRBV5-1 to TRBJ1-2, with a possible D match to TRBD1 (6 bases). This CDR3 has 13 residues. CDR1 and CDR2 (germline): SGHRS, YFSETQ. V was cut by 3 bases and J by 12 bases, with 18 bases left in between. CDR3 region: CASSSEGQMANTF. In DNA form, the CDR3 reads TGCGCCAGCAGCTCAGAGGGACAAATGGCGAACACCTTC.

The CDR3 nucleotides read TGTGCCAGCAGCCCGGGGATTAACACTGAAGCTTTCTTT. Encoded protein: CASSPGINTEAFF. This chain connects TRBV11-2 to TRBJ1-1; D unclear. The germline V gene has CDR1 SGHAT and CDR2 FQNNGV. V dropped 5 bases and J dropped 2 bases, with 9 bases sitting between them. This CDR3 has 13 amino acids.

The genes are TRBV7-8 and TRBJ2-7; D might be TRBD2 (7 bases). Between the trimmed V and J ends, which lost 9 bases and 6 bases, there was a span of 15 bases. The CDR3 totals 12 residues. CDR1 and CDR2 (germline): SGHVS, FQNEAQ. The CDR3 region has the DNA TGTGCCAGTAGACCGGGGGGCACCGAGCAGTACTTC. It translates to CASRPGGTEQYF. Using reference TRBV7-8 and TRBJ2-7 for the parts outside the CDR3, the full variable domain is GAGVSQSPRYKVAKRGQDVALRCDPISGHVSLFWYQQALGQGPEFLTYFQNEAQLDKSGLPSDRFFAERPEGSVSTLKIQRTQQEDSAVYLCASRPGGTEQYFGPGTRLTVT.

This clone was counted a single time. This sequence joins TRBV6-1 and TRBJ1-1; tentative D call: TRBD1 (6 bases). The length of the CDR3 is 16 residues. Between the trimmed V and J ends, which lost 2 bases and 4 bases, there was a span of 17 bases. Per the germline V gene, CDR1 is MNHNS and CDR2 is SASEGT. The chain's CDR3 is CASSEKGGFLSTEAFF. The CDR3 DNA follows: TGTGCCAGCAGTGAAAAGGGGGGGTTTCTCAGCACTGAAGCTTTCTTT.

The gene calls are TRBV28 and TRBJ2-3, with TRBD2 as a possible D gene (6 bases). The CDR3 spans 14 residues. The germline CDR1 and CDR2 sequences are MDHEN and SYDVKM. Trimming cost V 7 bases and J 0 bases, with 11 bases left between them. CDR3 region: CASIWGTSTDTQYF. The DNA for the CDR3 is TGTGCCAGCATTTGGGGGACTAGCACAGATACGCAGTATTTT.

V usage is TRBV18 and J usage is TRBJ2-1; the match to TRBD2 covers 11 bases. The CDR3 is 16 residues long. The germline V gene has CDR1 KGHSH and CDR2 LQKENI. Trimming took 6 bases from V and 6 from J; bases not matched to a gene: 10. In DNA, the CDR3 is TGTGCCAGCTCGCCATACCGTAGCGGGGGGGCCAATGAGCAGTTCTTC. Residues: CASSPYRSGGANEQFF.

This clone showed up just once. V is TRBV14 and J is TRBJ1-2; D is ambiguous. This CDR3 has 13 residues. Germline-derived CDR1 and CDR2 are SGHDN and FVKESK. Trimming removed 3 bases from V and 4 bases from J, with 9 bases in between. The CDR3 bases are TGTGCCAGCAGCCATGGTCCTACCTATGGCTACACCTTC. It encodes CASSHGPTYGYTF.

CDR3 in DNA: TGCGCCAGCAGCTTGGGGGTCGGACAGACAGAGACCCAGTACTTC. The encoded protein is CASSLGVGQTETQYF. This chain links TRBV5-1 with TRBJ2-5; a weak D match, TRBD1 (6 bases). The V gene lost 0 bases and the J gene lost 4 bases, with 13 bases spanning the gap. The CDR3 has 15 residues. Germline values: CDR1 SGHRS, CDR2 YFSETQ. The entire variable domain, with the rest obtained from reference TRBV5-1 and TRBJ2-5, is as follows: KAGVTQTPRYLIKTRGQQVTLSCSPISGHRSVSWYQQTPGQGLQFLFEYFSETQRNKGNFPGRFSGRQFSNSRSEMNVSTLELGDSALYLCASSLGVGQTETQYFGPGTRLLVL.

V is TRBV28 and J is TRBJ1-1; TRBD1 is a possible D gene (5 bases). Trimming stripped 10 bases from V and 4 bases from J, with 16 bases between. CDR3 size: 13 residues. Germline CDR1 MDHEN, CDR2 SYDVKM. CDR3 sequence: CATLMGGGTEAFF. The CDR3 DNA is TGTGCCACCCTCATGGGGGGGGGCACTGAAGCTTTCTTT.

This clone was seen once. The V gene is TRBV5-1, the J gene TRBJ2-1, with TRBD2 as a possible D gene (6 bases). V was shortened by 2 bases and J by 7 bases, with 19 bases between the two germline ends. The CDR3 totals 16 residues. CDR1 SGHRS and CDR2 YFSETQ come from the germline V gene. CDR3 coding DNA: TGCGCCAGCAGCTTAGTGCCAGGGAATGGGAGGAATGAGCAGTTCTTC. Translating it yields CASSLVPGNGRNEQFF.

The chain employs TRBV27 and TRBJ1-1; 7 positions agree with TRBD1. The CDR3 sequence is 14 residues long. The J segment lost 2 bases and the V segment lost 6 bases, leaving 6 bases of the junction unmatched. Germline V gives CDR1 MNHEY, CDR2 SMNVEV (reference sequence). DNA of the CDR3: TGTGCCAGCAGAAGACAGGGACTTAACACTGAAGCTTTCTTT. Translated, it gives CASRRQGLNTEAFF.